A selection of T cell receptor beta chains follows, all from one sample in a study of T cells in Graves' hyperthyroidism and ophthalmopathy. TCRdb ran MiXCR on the multiplex PCR reads and lists one entry per CDR3 protein. Among roughly 500,000 distinct CDR3 sequences, 40% to 50% were seen once, and the ten largest hold about two fifths. The sequencing sample was made of peripheral blood or thyroid tissue (not recorded which). These receptors originate from an adult woman with Graves' disease, either hyperthyroidism or ophthalmopathy (not recorded which). Both conserved end residues are part of each CDR3. Fields, in order: V gene, D gene, clone size, J gene, CDR3 DNA, CDR3 protein. D genes are given only for firm matches. Clone size is not always given. Where it is, it says once, few, many or a class for expanded clones.

TRBV7-9	NA	NA	TRBJ2-5	TGTGCCAGCAGCTTAGAGGTGACGAAGACCCGGTACTTC	CASSLEVTKTRYF
TRBV15	NA	NA	TRBJ1-5	TGTGCCACCAGCTCCAGAGGAGGGCAGGAGACCCAGCATTTT	CATSSRGGQETQHF
TRBV9	TRBD1	NA	TRBJ1-2	TGTGCCAGCAGCGTAGAGGGGACAGGGGTTCCTGGGAACTATGGCTACACCTTC	CASSVEGTGVPGNYGYTF
TRBV3-1	NA	NA	TRBJ2-5	TGTGCCAGCAGCCTAAGTAGGGCAGAAGAGACCCAGTACTTC	CASSLSRAEETQYF
TRBV2	TRBD1	many	TRBJ1-1	TGTGCCAGCAGGGGGGACAGGGTTGCTGAAGCTTTCTTT	CASRGDRVAEAFF
TRBV7-6	TRBD2	many	TRBJ2-5	TGTGCCAGCAGCTTGGTACCGAGCGGGACTAGCGGGAGAAACCAAGAGACCCAGTACTTC	CASSLVPSGTSGRNQETQYF
TRBV19	NA	many	TRBJ1-1	TGTGCCAGTAGTATCGGGTTCGGACAGTTGATGAACACTGAAGCTTTCTTT	CASSIGFGQLMNTEAFF
TRBV5-1	TRBD2	NA	TRBJ2-3	TGCGCCAGCAGCTTGAGCCTCAGACAGGGGACTAGCGGGAGGGGAACAGATACGCAGTATTTT	CASSLSLRQGTSGRGTDTQYF
TRBV6-1	NA	NA	TRBJ1-5	TGTGCCAGCAGTGGGAGGGGGGCTGACAATCAGCCCCAGCATTTT	CASSGRGADNQPQHF
TRBV6-1	NA	many	TRBJ2-7	TGTGCCAGCACGGGACCCGCCTACGAGCAGTACTTC	CASTGPAYEQYF
TRBV2	NA	NA	TRBJ2-3	TGTGCCAGCAAAGCGCCCTCGAAAGATACGCAGTATTTT	CASKAPSKDTQYF
TRBV7-9	TRBD2	many	TRBJ2-7	TGTGCCAGCAGTGACGGGACTAGCGGGAGCTACGAGCAGTACTTC	CASSDGTSGSYEQYF
TRBV7-9	NA	NA	TRBJ2-1	TGTGCCAGCAGCTCCAACTTCGTCCTGTTCTTC	CASSSNFVLFF
TRBV14	NA	many	TRBJ1-2	TGTGCCAGCAGCCAAAGTTCCCATGGCTACACCTTC	CASSQSSHGYTF
TRBV24-1	TRBD1	many	TRBJ1-1	TGTGCCACCAGTGACTCCGGGACAGACACTGAAGCTTTCTTT	CATSDSGTDTEAFF
TRBV10-3	NA	once	TRBJ1-1	TGTGCCATCGGCCCCACTGAAGCTTTCTTT	CAIGPTEAFF
TRBV10-3	NA	NA	TRBJ1-3	TGTGCCATCAGTCAGGGCCCCACTGGAAACACCATATATTTT	CAISQGPTGNTIYF
TRBV19	NA	NA	TRBJ1-1	TGTGCCAGTTCCCCAGAGGGTTTGAACACTGAAGCTTTCTTT	CASSPEGLNTEAFF
TRBV14	NA	many	TRBJ1-1	TGTGCCAGCAGCTTCGGGGACGGAAACACTGAAGCTTTCTTT	CASSFGDGNTEAFF
TRBV7-4	NA	NA	TRBJ2-1	TGTGCCAGCAGCTTAGACAGATACCACAATGAGCAGTTCTTC	CASSLDRYHNEQFF
TRBV18	NA	many	TRBJ1-5	TGTGCCAGCAGCCCAGACGGTAATCAGCCCCAGCATTTT	CASSPDGNQPQHF
TRBV7-2	NA	NA	TRBJ2-5	TGTGCCAGCAGCTTCTCCGGGACTCATGAAGAGACCCAGTACTTC	CASSFSGTHEETQYF
TRBV6-5	NA	NA	TRBJ2-2	TGTGCCAGCAGTTACACGTTCAGGGAGCTGTTTTTT	CASSYTFRELFF
TRBV12-3/TRBV12-4	NA	NA	TRBJ1-1	TGTGCCAGCAGTTTCCACGTCAGAGGTCAGAACACTGAAGCTTTCTTT	CASSFHVRGQNTEAFF
TRBV15	NA	many	TRBJ1-1	TGTGCCACCAGCCGAGAAGGGAACAGGAACCCTGAAGCTTTCTTT	CATSREGNRNPEAFF
TRBV10-3	TRBD1	NA	TRBJ1-2	TGTGCCATCAGATTGGACAGGGGAGGAGGCTATGGCTACACCTTC	CAIRLDRGGGYGYTF
TRBV10-3	TRBD2	NA	TRBJ2-2	TGTGCCATTAGCGGGGTACTAAGGACGAACACCGGGGAGCTGTTTTTT	CAISGVLRTNTGELFF
TRBV7-2	NA	once	TRBJ2-7	TGTGCCAGCAGCTTATTACTCCACGAGCAGTACTTC	CASSLLLHEQYF
TRBV6-1	TRBD1	NA	TRBJ2-5	TGTGCCAGCAGGAGGACAGGGGGCCAAGAGACCCAGTACTTC	CASRRTGGQETQYF
TRBV18	NA	once	TRBJ2-7	TGTGCCAGCTCACCAGATTCGGATGAGCAGTACTTC	CASSPDSDEQYF
TRBV29-1	NA	NA	TRBJ1-5	TGCAGCGTCGCTTCCAGGGGAGTCAATCAGCCCCAGCATTTT	CSVASRGVNQPQHF
TRBV7-2	NA	many	TRBJ2-5	TGTGCCAGCAGCTACCAAGAGACCCAGTACTTC	CASSYQETQYF